What follows are 32 T cell receptor beta chains derived from one specimen sequenced in a study of shared clonotypes between healthy human individuals. Positive CCR7 selection of CD45RO-negative cells yielded the naive CD8 cells, and terminally differentiated effector memory CD45RA+ cells were excluded. Sequencing was performed with immunoSEQ multiplex PCR; in TCRdb, only in-frame clones are kept and a portion is missing. The sample holds about 2,100,000 clones; about 93% are singletons and the top ten take over 1.5%. Sequenced: naive CD8+ T cells from PBMCs. These receptors were collected from a man between 18 and 35 years old in good health. Some clones in this sample may be carry-over from other donors' samples.

Of note for this clone: At the DNA level, this CDR3 is encoded by other sequences in the same sample as well. The gene calls are TRBV29-1 and TRBJ2-1, with D uncertain. Germline V gives CDR1 SQVTM, CDR2 ANQGSEA. The CDR3 loop spans 10 amino acids. V was shortened by 3 bases and J by 8 bases, with 5 bases between the two germline ends. DNA of the CDR3: TGCAGCGTTGAGTTGTATGAGCAGTTCTTC. This codes for CSVELYEQFF.

This clone was detected once. The V and J genes are TRBV5-5 and TRBJ1-5; 7 bases are shared with TRBD1. Looked up from germline, CDR1 is SGHKS and CDR2 is YYEKEE (reference sequence). V shed 4 bases and J 3 bases; nucleotides not matched to a gene: 10. The CDR3 is 16 amino acids. Here the CDR3 DNA reads TGTGCCAGCAGCACCTCCGACAGGGCCTACAATCAGCCCCAGCATTTT. It encodes CASSTSDRAYNQPQHF.

The chain has TRBV14 and TRBJ2-3; 9 nucleotides match TRBD2. This CDR3 is 18 amino acids long. The V segment lost 8 bases and the J segment 0 bases; nucleotides outside the gene matches: 15. Germline CDR1 and CDR2: SGHDN and FVKESK. The CDR3 nucleotides read TGTGCCAGCGCACCGGGGAGCGGGAGGTGGTCTAGCACAGATACGCAGTATTTT. Residues: CASAPGSGRWSSTDTQYF.

The chain uses TRBV10-3 and TRBJ1-5, with D possibly TRBD1 on 5 matching bases. CDR1 and CDR2 from the germline V gene are ENHRY and SYGVKD. The CDR3 runs 18 residues. The V end lost 3 bases, the J end lost 9 bases, and 27 bases lay between the germline ends. The CDR3 nucleotides read TGTGCCATCAGTGATGTTTATGGGGCAGAGCCAATCAATTCGCCCCAGCATTTT. It codes for CAISDVYGAEPINSPQHF.

The J gene is TRBJ1-1, the V gene TRBV9, with D possibly being TRBD1 (6 bases). Trimming removed 0 bases from V and 4 bases from J, with 19 bases in between. CDR3 length: 17 residues. CDR1 and CDR2 from the germline V gene are SGDLS and YYNGEE. In DNA, the CDR3 is TGTGCCAGCAGCGTAGGGGCGGGGGGGCGAGGCGGCACTGAAGCTTTCTTT. It yields the protein CASSVGAGGRGGTEAFF.

This rearrangement joins TRBV7-9 to TRBJ2-5; no clear D. This CDR3 is built from 15 residues. Germline values: CDR1 SEHNR, CDR2 FQNEAQ (reference sequence). V was clipped by 4 bases and J by 2 bases, with 14 bases between them. The CDR3 spells CASSSPVGLQETQYF. In DNA form, the CDR3 reads TGTGCCAGCAGCTCGCCGGTTGGGCTACAAGAGACCCAGTACTTC.

This clone was counted a single time. Here the CDR3 reads CASRREGAEAFF. In DNA, the CDR3 is TGTGCCAGCAGACGAGAGGGGGCAGAAGCTTTCTTT. The V and J genes are TRBV5-6 and TRBJ1-1; 7 nucleotides match TRBD1. With V trimmed by 5 bases and J by 8 bases, 6 bases remained unmatched. CDR3 length equals 12 residues. Germline V gives CDR1 SGHDT, CDR2 YYEEEE.

The genes are TRBV7-9 and TRBJ2-7; no clear D gene. CDR1 and CDR2 (germline): SEHNR, FQNEAQ (reference sequence). The V end was cut by 4 bases, the J end by 0 bases, with 13 bases between. This CDR3 contains 15 residues. The CDR3 sequence: CASSSPPDNSYEQYF. In DNA, the CDR3 is TGTGCCAGCAGCTCCCCTCCTGACAACTCCTACGAGCAGTACTTC.

This clone has a single count. This chain joins TRBV11-2 and TRBJ1-3; D call uncertain. The ends were cut back, 1 base at V and 4 bases at J, with 8 bases in the middle. Germline lookup yields CDR1 SGHAT and CDR2 FQNNGV. This CDR3 region has 14 residues. The CDR3 DNA follows: TGTGCCAGCAGCTTAGTGGGCAGGGGAAACACCATATATTTT. This encodes CASSLVGRGNTIYF.

This rearrangement joins TRBV28 to TRBJ1-5; TRBD1 agrees at 8 bases. The CDR3 is 14 residues long. The germline V gene has CDR1 MDHEN and CDR2 SYDVKM. With V trimmed by 6 bases and J by 5 bases, 6 bases remained unmatched. The CDR3 bases are TGTGCCAGCAGCCTGGACAGGGAAGATCAGCCCCAGCATTTT. It specifies CASSLDREDQPQHF.

Note on this clone: Distinct nucleotide sequences in the sample also encode this CDR3. The chain recombines TRBV27 with TRBJ2-2; D is unclear. Germline CDR1 and CDR2: MNHEY and SMNVEV (reference sequence). This CDR3 contains 12 residues. V was shortened by 5 bases and J by 3 bases, with 4 bases between the two germline ends. The CDR3 loop is CASSTHTGELFF. As DNA, the CDR3 is TGTGCCAGCAGTACACACACCGGGGAGCTGTTTTTT.

The chain carries TRBV27 and TRBJ2-7; no reliable D call. V was shortened by 2 bases and J by 2 bases, with 13 bases between the two germline ends. Germline V gene sequence: CDR1 MNHEY, CDR2 SMNVEV (reference sequence). The CDR3 spans 15 residues. CDR3 sequence reads: CASSLGGLGTYEQYF. In nucleotides, the CDR3 is TGTGCCAGCAGTTTAGGTGGGCTAGGAACCTACGAGCAGTACTTC.

The rearrangement uses TRBV4-3 and TRBJ2-1; TRBD1 might be the D (6 bases). The V end was cut by 0 bases, the J end by 1 base, with 13 bases between. Germline CDR1 reads LGHNA; CDR2 reads YSLEER. The CDR3 covers 17 residues. The CDR3 DNA reads as TGCGCCAGCAGCCAAGACCCCGACAGGTCTTCCTACAATGAGCAGTTCTTC. Translating gives CASSQDPDRSSYNEQFF.

The genes are TRBV29-1 and TRBJ1-2; D uncertain. Germline CDR1 and CDR2: SQVTM and ANQGSEA. The CDR3 is 14 residues long. The V and J ends lost 7 bases and 6 bases respectively, with 21 bases between them. The CDR3 bases are TGCAGCGCCTCCTCCCCGGGTTTGGCGGATGGCTACACCTTC. Residues: CSASSPGLADGYTF.

The chain uses TRBV4-1 and TRBJ2-7, with 11 bases aligning to TRBD2. The germline V gene encodes CDR1 MGHRA and CDR2 YSYEKL. V shed 2 bases, J shed 3 bases, and the junction held 9 bases outside the gene matches. There are 17 residues in the CDR3. The CDR3 region has the DNA TGCGCCAGCAGCCAAAGGTCCACTAGCGGGAGTATCTACGAGCAGTACTTC. It codes for CASSQRSTSGSIYEQYF.

The chain joins TRBV9 to TRBJ1-4; TRBD1 is a possible D gene (6 bases). The CDR3 extends over 15 amino acids. V was pared by 4 bases and J by 7 bases, with 17 bases between. CDR1 is SGDLS, CDR2 YYNGEE, per germline. As DNA, the CDR3 is TGTGCCAGCAGCCCTCCCGCGACAGGAATTGAAAAACTGTTTTTT. Its translation is CASSPPATGIEKLFF.

With regard to this clone: The same CDR3 arises from other DNA sequences in this sample as well. This sequence joins TRBV28 and TRBJ1-5; D gene ambiguous. V was clipped by 3 bases and J by 2 bases, with 5 bases between them. The CDR3 totals 13 residues. Germline V gene sequence: CDR1 MDHEN, CDR2 SYDVKM. This CDR3 reads CASSFLGNQPQHF. CDR3 in DNA: TGTGCCAGCAGTTTTTTGGGCAATCAGCCCCAGCATTTT.

This CDR3 reads CASRERGQETQYF. The CDR3 region has the DNA TGTGCCAGCAGGGAGAGGGGGCAAGAGACCCAGTACTTC. The rearrangement uses TRBV6-6 and TRBJ2-5; the D gene is possibly TRBD1 (6 bases). Trimming removed 6 bases at V and 2 bases at J, with 10 bases between. The CDR3 consists of 13 residues. CDR1 and CDR2 from the germline V gene are MNHNY and SVGAGI (reference sequence).

The chain links TRBV27 to TRBJ2-7; D may match TRBD1 or TRBD2 (5 bases each). Per germline, CDR1 MNHEY and CDR2 SMNVEV (reference sequence). The CDR3 length is 14 residues. V lost 3 bases and J 5 bases, leaving 14 bases between the germline ends. CDR3 residues: CASSLGRGTDEQYF. The CDR3 DNA sequence: TGTGCCAGCAGTTTGGGACGAGGGACGGACGAGCAGTACTTC.

J is TRBJ2-7 and V is TRBV4-2, with 8 nucleotides matching TRBD2. This CDR3 region has 15 residues. Germline CDR1 LGHNA, CDR2 YNFKEQ. Trimming took 0 bases from V and 6 from J; bases not matched to a gene: 7. The CDR3 spells CASSQDGTGGGEQYF. For the CDR3, the DNA is TGTGCCAGCAGCCAAGACGGGACGGGAGGGGGCGAGCAGTACTTC.

The chain links TRBV14 to TRBJ2-2; no definite D call. This CDR3 spans 13 amino acids. Germline assignment: CDR1 SGHDN and CDR2 FVKESK. V gave up 1 base and J gave up 7 bases, with 7 bases separating them. The CDR3 DNA reads TGTGCCAGCAGCCAAGTATTGGTCGGGGAGCTGTTTTTT. Amino acids: CASSQVLVGELFF.

The rearrangement links TRBV5-5 to TRBJ1-5; no reliable D call. Germline V gene sequence: CDR1 SGHKS, CDR2 YYEKEE (reference sequence). Trimming took off 4 bases at V and 7 bases at J, with 9 bases between the two ends. The CDR3 extends over 12 amino acids. CDR3 residues: CASSQVDQPQHF. The CDR3 DNA is TGTGCCAGCAGCCAGGTCGACCAGCCCCAGCATTTT.

The gene calls are TRBV4-1 and TRBJ2-3, with TRBD1 identical over 8 bases. V dropped 4 bases and J dropped 4; count of bases not matched to a gene: 4. The germline CDR1 and CDR2 sequences are MGHRA and YSYEKL. The CDR3 runs 14 residues. The CDR3 reads CASSPGQGADTQYF. CDR3 nucleotide sequence: TGCGCCAGCAGCCCCGGACAGGGCGCAGATACGCAGTATTTT.

The chain recombines TRBV9 with TRBJ1-5, with D hard to call. Trimming removed 4 bases at V and 0 bases at J, with 8 bases between. Germline values: CDR1 SGDLS, CDR2 YYNGEE. The CDR3 covers 14 residues. The CDR3 DNA follows: TGTGCCAGCAGCCCGGAGAGTAGCAATCAGCCCCAGCATTTT. This codes for CASSPESSNQPQHF.

The J gene is TRBJ2-1, the V gene TRBV9, with 9 bases matching TRBD2. This CDR3 region has 16 residues. Trimming took 1 base from V and 3 from J; bases not matched to a gene: 5. The germline V gene encodes CDR1 SGDLS and CDR2 YYNGEE. CDR3 protein: CASSVFPSGDYNEQFF. The CDR3 DNA is TGTGCCAGCAGCGTATTCCCTAGCGGGGACTACAATGAGCAGTTCTTC.

The chain has TRBV28 and TRBJ1-1, with 8 bases identical to TRBD1. Trimming cost V 4 bases and J 3 bases; bases outside gene matches: 4. CDR1 and CDR2 (germline): MDHEN, SYDVKM. The CDR3 is 14 residues long. CDR3 sequence reads: CASSSDRGYTEAFF. DNA of the CDR3: TGTGCCAGCAGTTCTGACAGGGGTTACACTGAAGCTTTCTTT.

A single count supports this clone. V usage is TRBV7-9 and J usage is TRBJ2-3, with a weak D call TRBD1 (5 bases). The V gene's germline CDR1 is SEHNR and CDR2 FQNEAQ (reference sequence). The CDR3 is made up of 16 amino acids. The ends were cut back, 1 base at V and 1 base at J, with 12 bases in the middle. The DNA of the CDR3 is TGTGCCAGCAGCTTAGAGGGGCTAGGGGGCACAGATACGCAGTATTTT. As protein: CASSLEGLGGTDTQYF.

V gene TRBV29-1 combines with J gene TRBJ2-2; 7 bases align to TRBD2. This CDR3 comprises 15 residues. Per the germline V gene, CDR1 is SQVTM and CDR2 is ANQGSEA. J lost 1 base, V lost 4 bases, and 6 bases had no gene match. This CDR3 reads CSVGGGEGNTGELFF. CDR3 coding DNA: TGCAGCGTTGGGGGCGGGGAGGGGAACACCGGGGAGCTGTTTTTT.

In this sample, this clone turned up once. This sequence joins TRBV27 and TRBJ2-7, with TRBD2 matching over 12 bases. CDR3 length equals 16 residues. Germline CDR1 is MNHEY and CDR2 is SMNVEV (reference sequence). After removal of 1 base from V and 7 bases from J, the junction contained 8 bases not matched to a gene. The CDR3 DNA is TGTGCCAGCAGTTTATATTCTAGCGGGAGGGCCGCTGAGCAGTACTTC. It encodes CASSLYSSGRAAEQYF.

This chain links TRBV4-2 with TRBJ2-1; 7 bases match TRBD2. There are 14 residues in the CDR3. The germline V gene has CDR1 LGHNA and CDR2 YNFKEQ. After removal of 2 bases from V and 12 bases from J, the junction contained 10 bases not matched to a gene. The CDR3 DNA is TGTGCCAGCAGCCAAAAGCGGGACCCACGCGGGCAGTTCTTC. It is translated as CASSQKRDPRGQFF.

The V gene is TRBV27, the J gene TRBJ2-3; TRBD1 agrees at 8 bases. This CDR3 is built from 15 residues. J lost 2 bases, V lost 5 bases, and 6 bases had no gene match. CDR1 is MNHEY, CDR2 SMNVEV, per germline (reference sequence). The CDR3 nucleotides read TGTGCCAGCAGTAGGACAGGGTGGATCACAGATACGCAGTATTTT. Translation gives CASSRTGWITDTQYF.

The genes are TRBV10-1 and TRBJ1-1; D ambiguous. CDR1 is WNHNN, CDR2 SYGVQD, per germline (reference sequence). V was shortened by 4 bases and J by 1 base, with 10 bases between the two germline ends. The CDR3 runs 14 residues. CDR3 nucleotide sequence: TGCGCCAGCAGTGGGCCGGGGTCGAACACTGAAGCTTTCTTT. Translating it yields CASSGPGSNTEAFF.